The clone carrying this T cell receptor beta chain has only a few counts. The antigen remains unidentified. These data come from a study of spatial heterogeneity in lung cancer. About the study: Consistent detection of more beta-chain than alpha-chain sequences was observed.

Study findings and constraints: Blood carried ubiquitous expanded tumor TCRs more at resection than follow-up.

Time point defined: sample taken at primary tumor resection. MiXCR was run by TCRdb on the 5' RACE reads, yielding one entry per CDR3 protein. The sample includes 35,000 to 45,000 distinct CDR3 sequences, roughly 5.4% seen only once; the top ten take about 25%. CDR1 SGDLS and CDR2 YYNGEE come from the germline V gene. This CDR3 is 16 amino acids long. V trimming: 4 bases; J trimming: 4 bases; junction bases outside the gene matches: 6. The sample in question was PBMCs, obtained at surgery. The source of this sequence is a female donor with early-stage non-small cell lung cancer. V gene TRBV9 combines with J gene TRBJ2-1; TRBD2 agrees at 12 bases. The chain's CDR3 is CASSTRLAGEYNEQFF. The CDR3 coding sequence is TGTGCCAGCAGCACACGACTAGCGGGGGAATACAATGAGCAGTTCTTC. Supplemented by reference TRBV9 and TRBJ2-1, the full variable domain reads DSGVTQTPKHLITATGQRVTLRCSPRSGDLSVYWYQQSLDQGLQFLIQYYNGEERAKGNILERFSAQQFPDLHSELNLSSLELGDSALYFCASSTRLAGEYNEQFFGPGTRLTVL.